This entry lists 22 T cell receptor beta chains sequenced from one sample in a study of blood T cell repertoires in COVID-19. Sequencing used immunoSEQ multiplex PCR; TCRdb keeps in-frame clones, though not all of them. The data hold 250,000 to 300,000 clones, with 86% observed a single time. The specimen sequenced was peripheral blood. The receptors come from a woman aged 25 to 45 with COVID-19, enrolled during active disease.

J is TRBJ1-2 and V is TRBV7-2, with D unresolved. The germline V gene encodes CDR1 SGHTA and CDR2 FQGNSA. Trimming took 4 bases from V and 8 from J, leaving 17 bases between them. CDR3 length: 14 amino acids. CDR3: CASSSQSGAGGYTF. Here the CDR3 DNA reads TGTGCCAGCAGCTCCCAATCGGGAGCTGGCGGCTACACCTTC. The entire variable domain, with the rest obtained from reference TRBV7-2 and TRBJ1-2, is as follows: GAGVSQSPSNKVTEKGKDVELRCDPISGHTALYWYRQSLGQGLEFLIYFQGNSAPDKSGLPSDRFSAERTGGSVSTLTIQRTQQEDSAVYLCASSSQSGAGGYTFGSGTRLTVV.

The chain joins TRBV7-9 to TRBJ1-3; the match to TRBD1 covers 7 bases. V gave up 3 bases and J gave up 4 bases; unmatched junction bases: 6. There are 15 residues in the CDR3. Per the germline V gene, CDR1 is SEHNR and CDR2 is FQNEAQ (reference sequence). The CDR3 is CASSFRQGGGNTIYF. DNA of the CDR3: TGTGCCAGCAGCTTTAGACAGGGTGGGGGAAACACCATATATTTT.

CDR3 in DNA: TGTGCCAGTAGTATCGGGCCCCGGGGGGCTGAAGCTTTCTTT. Its translation is CASSIGPRGAEAFF. The chain employs TRBV19 and TRBJ1-1; D perhaps matches TRBD1 (5 bases). Germline assignment: CDR1 LNHDA and CDR2 SQIVND (reference sequence). Trimming stripped 3 bases from V and 6 bases from J, with 14 bases between. CDR3 size: 14 residues. The full variable domain, with the rest looked up from reference TRBV19 and TRBJ1-1, is DGGITQSPKYLFRKEGQNVTLSCEQNLNHDAMYWYRQDPGQGLRLIYYSQIVNDFQKGDIAEGYSVSREKKESFPLTVTSAQKNPTAFYLCASSIGPRGAEAFFGQGTRLTVV.

This clone was picked up one time. The chain combines TRBV19 with TRBJ1-6, with 10 bases identical to TRBD1. This CDR3 region has 15 residues. Germline CDR1 and CDR2: LNHDA and SQIVND (reference sequence). Germline trimming cut 4 bases from V and 7 bases from J; bases unmatched to any gene: 4. The CDR3 region is CASSRDRGRNSPLHF. The CDR3 DNA reads TGTGCCAGTAGTAGAGACAGGGGGCGAAATTCACCCCTCCACTTT.

This chain joins TRBV19 and TRBJ2-1; 11 bases match TRBD2. CDR3 length: 16 residues. Per germline, CDR1 LNHDA and CDR2 SQIVND (reference sequence). The V gene end was trimmed by 8 bases and the J gene end by 0 bases; junction bases not matched to a gene: 6. The chain's CDR3 is CASGRLAGPSYNEQFF. CDR3 bases: TGTGCCAGTGGGAGACTAGCGGGGCCCTCCTACAATGAGCAGTTCTTC.

This rearrangement joins TRBV28 to TRBJ1-2, with TRBD1 matching over 7 bases. The CDR3 spans 14 residues. V lost 6 bases and J lost 4; bases outside the gene matches: 8. Germline V CDR1 and CDR2: MDHEN, SYDVKM. This chain's CDR3 is CASSPNRGLYGYTF. CDR3 bases: TGTGCCAGCAGCCCTAACAGGGGCCTCTATGGCTACACCTTC.

This rearrangement joins TRBV5-1 to TRBJ2-5; 9 bases are shared with TRBD1. This CDR3 region has 15 residues. After removal of 4 bases from V and 5 bases from J, the junction contained 9 bases not matched to a gene. Per the germline V gene, CDR1 is SGHRS and CDR2 is YFSETQ. The CDR3 DNA follows: TGCGCCAGCAGCGAAGGAGGGACAGGGAGCGAGACCCAGTACTTC. Translated, it gives CASSEGGTGSETQYF. Combining the CDR3 with reference TRBV5-1 and TRBJ2-5 gives the whole variable domain KAGVTQTPRYLIKTRGQQVTLSCSPISGHRSVSWYQQTPGQGLQFLFEYFSETQRNKGNFPGRFSGRQFSNSRSEMNVSTLELGDSALYLCASSEGGTGSETQYFGPGTRLLVL.

This clone was counted between two and nine times. The rearrangement uses TRBV11-2 and TRBJ2-7, with 7 bases matching TRBD1. Per germline, CDR1 SGHAT and CDR2 FQNNGV. This CDR3 comprises 17 residues. The V and J ends lost 5 bases and 6 bases, in that order; junction bases with no gene match: 19. The CDR3 reads CASSKRQGKVGRGEQYF. The CDR3 DNA sequence: TGTGCCAGCAGCAAAAGACAGGGAAAAGTGGGTAGGGGCGAGCAGTACTTC.

The CDR3 reads CASSEGLAGGPRYETQYF. The CDR3 DNA is TGTGCCAGCAGTGAAGGACTAGCGGGGGGGCCAAGATACGAGACCCAGTACTTC. The V call is TRBV2, the J call TRBJ2-5; TRBD2 matches at 14 bases. Losses at the gene ends were 1 base for V and 5 bases for J; bases not matched to a gene: 9. The CDR3 loop spans 18 amino acids. Germline V CDR1 and CDR2: SNHLY, FYNNEI.

This chain uses TRBV3-1 (or the pseudogene TRBV3-2) with TRBJ1-6; D might be TRBD1 (6 bases). Trimming left V 0 bases short and J 0 bases short, with 21 bases between. CDR1 is LGHDT and CDR2 is YNNKEL in the germline V gene (reference sequence). This CDR3 has 21 amino acids. CDR3 coding DNA: TGTGCCAGCAGCCAAGATCTAGGTAACAGGGAAGAATACTCCTATAATTCACCCCTCCACTTT. Amino acid sequence: CASSQDLGNREEYSYNSPLHF.

This chain connects TRBV3-1 (or the pseudogene TRBV3-2) to TRBJ2-3; 13 bases map to TRBD2. Germline CDR1 LGHDT, CDR2 YNNKEL (reference sequence). Trimming at V came to 4 bases and at J to 6 bases, leaving 4 bases not matched to a gene. The CDR3 has 15 amino acids. The CDR3 loop reads CASSLLTSGGDTQYF. CDR3 bases: TGTGCCAGCAGCCTCCTGACTAGCGGGGGGGATACGCAGTATTTT.

The rearrangement joins TRBV5-1 to TRBJ1-2; 9 bases are a match to TRBD1. Germline values: CDR1 SGHRS, CDR2 YFSETQ. V shed 0 bases, J shed 3 bases, and the junction held 6 bases outside the gene matches. The CDR3 has 16 amino acids. DNA of the CDR3: TGCGCCAGCAGCTTGGGTGGGACAGGGACCTACTATGGCTACACCTTC. This codes for CASSLGGTGTYYGYTF.

This clone was observed a few times. V gene TRBV10-1 combines with J gene TRBJ1-5, with a tentative D call TRBD1 (6 bases). This CDR3 contains 15 residues. Trimming removed 4 bases from V and 2 bases from J, with 12 bases in between. Germline assignment: CDR1 WNHNN and CDR2 SYGVQD (reference sequence). This chain's CDR3 is CASSARGNRNQPQHF. The CDR3 nucleotides read TGCGCCAGCAGTGCCAGGGGAAATCGCAATCAGCCCCAGCATTTT.

V is TRBV7-8 and J is TRBJ2-7; TRBD1 is a possible D gene (5 bases). This CDR3 contains 14 residues. Trimming left V 3 bases short and J 4 bases short, with 13 bases between. In germline, CDR1 is SGHVS, CDR2 FQNEAQ. The DNA of the CDR3 is TGTGCCAGCAGCTTTGGCCAGGGTCCTTACGAGCAGTACTTC. Protein: CASSFGQGPYEQYF.

The J gene is TRBJ1-4, the V gene TRBV5-1; no clear D. Germline CDR1 is SGHRS and CDR2 is YFSETQ. Deletions cut 2 bases from V and 4 bases from J, with 9 bases between. The CDR3 is 14 residues long. CDR3 protein: CASSFGSHNEKLFF. The CDR3 bases are TGCGCCAGCAGCTTTGGCAGTCATAATGAAAAACTGTTTTTT.

The rearrangement uses TRBV6-5 and TRBJ2-1; TRBD2 matches 13 bases. Trimming took 6 bases from V and 14 from J; bases not matched to a gene: 7. CDR1 and CDR2 (germline): MNHEY, SVGAGI. This CDR3 has 13 residues. The CDR3 bases are TGTGCCAGCAGCCCGACTAGCGGGGGGACGGAGTTCTTC. Translated, it gives CASSPTSGGTEFF.

The chain has TRBV10-3 and TRBJ1-2, with 9 bases lining up with TRBD1. Germline assignment: CDR1 ENHRY and CDR2 SYGVKD. The CDR3 is 15 amino acids. The V and J ends lost 3 bases and 3 bases, in that order; junction bases with no gene match: 5. CDR3 sequence reads: CAISDPRTGDYGYTF. The CDR3 DNA reads TGTGCCATCAGTGATCCCCGGACAGGGGACTATGGCTACACCTTC.

The rearrangement uses TRBV7-8 and TRBJ2-7, with a tentative D call TRBD2 (5 bases). Germline CDR1 is SGHVS and CDR2 is FQNEAQ. With 4 bases removed from V and 2 bases from J, the gap between germline ends came to 12 bases. The length of the CDR3 is 14 residues. CDR3 region: CASSWTTGTYEQYF. CDR3 nucleotide sequence: TGTGCCAGCAGCTGGACCACGGGGACCTACGAGCAGTACTTC.

The genes are TRBV9 and TRBJ1-4; 9 bases match TRBD1. Losses at the gene ends were 0 bases for V and 3 bases for J; bases not matched to a gene: 6. The CDR3 contains 17 residues. The germline V gene has CDR1 SGDLS and CDR2 YYNGEE. The CDR3 DNA reads as TGTGCCAGCAGCGTAGGGGGACAGGGCTCGCCTAATGAAAAACTGTTTTTT. Residues: CASSVGGQGSPNEKLFF.

This clone was seen a single time. This sequence joins TRBV5-1 and TRBJ2-3; possibly TRBD2 for D (6 bases). Trimming cost V 0 bases and J 5 bases, with 16 bases left between them. The CDR3 is made up of 16 amino acids. The germline CDR1 and CDR2 sequences are SGHRS and YFSETQ. The CDR3 nucleotides read TGCGCCAGCAGCTTGGCCCTCCGTAGAGCGGGAGATACGCAGTATTTT. It yields the protein CASSLALRRAGDTQYF.

The sample holds one count of this clone. The chain links TRBV6-1 to TRBJ1-2; TRBD1 agrees at 12 bases. Germline V gene sequence: CDR1 MNHNS, CDR2 SASEGT. This CDR3 spans 15 amino acids. J lost 7 bases, V lost 0 bases, and 3 bases had no gene match. CDR3 in amino acids: CASSEAGTGGSGYTF. In DNA, the CDR3 is TGTGCCAGCAGTGAAGCAGGGACAGGGGGCTCTGGCTACACCTTC.

The chain is built from TRBV6-5 and TRBJ1-2; 7 bases fit TRBD1. Germline CDR1 and CDR2: MNHEY and SVGAGI. The CDR3 covers 14 residues. The junction had 12 bases not matched to a gene; V was cut back by 8 bases and J by 6 bases. In nucleotides, the CDR3 is TGTGCCAGCCTAGTTCATTTAGGGGGCGATGGCTACACCTTC. Protein product: CASLVHLGGDGYTF.